The 15 T cell receptor beta chains given below trace back to one sample, sequenced in a study of graft-versus-host responses after intestinal transplantation. Assay used: immunoSEQ multiplex PCR; TCRdb lists only in-frame clones, some missing. The repertoire holds about 89,000 clones, about nine tenths seen once, with roughly 0.1% in the top ten. These receptors' targets are unknown. Sample: unstimulated CD4+ T cells sorted from spleen or lymph node cells, taken before intestinal transplant. The receptors stem from a human donor who received an intestinal transplant.

This sequence joins TRBV15 and TRBJ2-2; 7 bases fit TRBD2. From germline, CDR1 is LNHNV and CDR2 YYDKDF (reference sequence). CDR3 length: 15 residues. Trimming at V came to 1 base and at J to 2 bases, leaving 1 base not matched to a gene. CDR3 region: CATSRGGGNTGELFF. CDR3 DNA: TGTGCCACCAGCAGAGGGGGGGGTAACACCGGGGAGCTGTTTTTT. Based on the CDR3 plus reference TRBV15 and TRBJ2-2, the full variable domain is DAMVIQNPRYQVTQFGKPVTLSCSQTLNHNVMYWYQQKSSQAPKLLFHYYDKDFNNEADTPDNFQSRRPNTSFCFLDIRSPGLGDTAMYLCATSRGGGNTGELFFGEGSRLTVL.

J is TRBJ2-1 and V is TRBV10-3, with a weak D call TRBD1 (6 bases). CDR1 is ENHRY, CDR2 SYGVKD, per germline. This CDR3 contains 13 residues. Trimming took off 6 bases at V and 8 bases at J, with 14 bases between the two ends. The CDR3 loop reads CAISQTGFDEQFF. As DNA, the CDR3 is TGTGCCATCAGCCAGACAGGTTTCGATGAGCAGTTCTTC.

In its sample, this clone was seen once. Germline is not matched at one junction end, which may reflect a read error. J is TRBJ1-5 and V is TRBV11-2; TRBD1 aligns across 12 bases. This CDR3 has 16 residues. The germline CDR1 and CDR2 sequences are SGHAT and FQNNGV. As DNA, the CDR3 is TGTGCCAGCAGCTTAGCAGGGACAGGGGGCAAGCAGCCCCAGCATTTT. It encodes CASSLAGTGGKQPQHF.

V is TRBV5-1 and J is TRBJ2-7; 8 bases agree with TRBD2. The CDR3 covers 14 residues. Germline CDR1 is SGHRS and CDR2 is YFSETQ. Unmatched junction bases numbered 1, after V lost 1 base and J lost 1 base. CDR3 amino acids: CASSLSSGSYEQYF. CDR3 sequence (DNA): TGCGCCAGCAGCTTGTCTAGCGGGTCCTACGAGCAGTACTTC.

The CDR3 loop reads CASSLEKGHLNTEAFF. CDR3 in DNA: TGTGCCAGCAGCTTGGAAAAGGGACATTTGAACACTGAAGCTTTCTTT. The chain carries TRBV5-6 and TRBJ1-1; a possible D gene is TRBD1 (6 bases). V dropped 0 bases and J dropped 0 bases, with 12 bases sitting between them. The length of the CDR3 is 16 residues. CDR1 and CDR2 from the germline V gene are SGHDT and YYEEEE.

The rearrangement joins TRBV7-2 to TRBJ1-4; D remains unclear. V lost 5 bases to trimming and J lost 6 bases, with 22 bases between them. Germline V gives CDR1 SGHTA, CDR2 FQGNSA. The CDR3 sequence is 17 residues long. Written as DNA, the CDR3 is TGTGCCAGCAGCCGGAGGCTGGGGTCCAGACGTGATGAAAAACTGTTTTTT. It codes for CASSRRLGSRRDEKLFF. Filled out from reference TRBV7-2 and TRBJ1-4, the complete variable domain reads GAGVSQSPSNKVTEKGKDVELRCDPISGHTALYWYRQSLGQGLEFLIYFQGNSAPDKSGLPSDRFSAERTGGSVSTLTIQRTQQEDSAVYLCASSRRLGSRRDEKLFFGSGTQLSVL.

This chain joins TRBV6-5 and TRBJ1-2; D not resolved. CDR3 length: 15 amino acids. The V and J ends lost 6 bases and 4 bases respectively, with 18 bases between them. Per the germline V gene, CDR1 is MNHEY and CDR2 is SVGAGI. CDR3 amino acids: CASSNARGVTYGYTF. Written as DNA, the CDR3 is TGTGCCAGCAGCAACGCCCGCGGGGTCACCTATGGCTACACCTTC.

The chain joins TRBV9 to TRBJ1-3; no reliable D call. Trimming left V 3 bases short and J 4 bases short, with 11 bases between. Germline V CDR1 and CDR2: SGDLS, YYNGEE. There are 14 residues in the CDR3. For the CDR3, the DNA is TGTGCCAGCAGCGATCTTGCGGGGGGAAACACCATATATTTT. As protein: CASSDLAGGNTIYF.

The chain joins TRBV30 to TRBJ2-7; D not certain. Germline loops: CDR1 GTSNPN, CDR2 SVGIG (reference sequence). The CDR3 extends over 11 amino acids. V was clipped by 6 bases and J by 5 bases, with 11 bases between them. This CDR3 reads CACSRKHEQYF. CDR3 sequence (DNA): TGTGCCTGCTCCCGTAAGCACGAGCAGTACTTC.

The chain recombines TRBV27 with TRBJ2-3; no clear D gene. This CDR3 contains 14 residues. CDR1 is MNHEY and CDR2 is SMNVEV in the germline V gene (reference sequence). V lost 3 bases and J lost 0, with 7 bases in between. The CDR3 DNA reads as TGTGCCAGCAGTTTTCTCGCGAGCACAGATACGCAGTATTTT. Translating gives CASSFLASTDTQYF.

The CDR3 nucleotides read TGTGCCAGTAGTGTAGCGGGGGTCCCCTCCTACGAGCAGTACTTC. Translation gives CASSVAGVPSYEQYF. V gene TRBV19 combines with J gene TRBJ2-5; 9 positions agree with TRBD2. The J call may not be correct, given that the DNA end is closer to TRBJ2-7. Germline CDR1 is LNHDA and CDR2 is SQIVND (reference sequence). The CDR3 runs to 15 residues.

This chain uses TRBV9 with TRBJ2-5; TRBD2 agrees at 9 bases. The CDR3 consists of 15 residues. Trimming took 2 bases from V and 5 from J; bases not matched to a gene: 7. The germline V gene encodes CDR1 SGDLS and CDR2 YYNGEE. The CDR3 coding sequence is TGTGCCAGCAGCGTCGGCGGGGGGGCGATCGAGACCCAGTACTTC. This gives the protein CASSVGGGAIETQYF.

The chain recombines TRBV10-3 with TRBJ2-3, with 9 bases that match TRBD2. J lost 4 bases, V lost 6 bases, and 8 bases had no gene match. CDR1 ENHRY and CDR2 SYGVKD come from the germline V gene. The CDR3 runs to 15 residues. The CDR3, as DNA: TGTGCCATCAGCGTGGCTAGCGGGGTCGCAGATACGCAGTATTTT. Protein product: CAISVASGVADTQYF.

The chain is built from TRBV14 and TRBJ2-7; 9 bases map to TRBD1. The CDR3 sequence is 16 residues long. V lost 5 bases, J lost 5 bases, and 13 bases stayed unmatched. From germline, CDR1 is SGHDN and CDR2 FVKESK. The CDR3 region has the DNA TGTGCCAGCAGCTCGTTACGGACAGGGGAGCGGGACGAGCAGTACTTC. Translated, it gives CASSSLRTGERDEQYF. Filled out from reference TRBV14 and TRBJ2-7, the complete variable domain reads EAGVTQFPSHSVIEKGQTVTLRCDPISGHDNLYWYRRVMGKEIKFLLHFVKESKQDESGMPNNRFLAERTGGTYSTLKVQPAELEDSGVYFCASSSLRTGERDEQYFGPGTRLTVT.

As regards this clone: Other nucleotide sequences from this sample produce the same CDR3. V and J are TRBV7-9 and TRBJ1-1; D uncertain. Germline lookup yields CDR1 SEHNR and CDR2 FQNEAQ (reference sequence). The V end lost 3 bases, the J end lost 1 base, and 9 bases lay between the germline ends. The CDR3 has 14 residues. CDR3 sequence reads: CASSLGTANTEAFF. The CDR3 nucleotides read TGTGCCAGCAGCTTGGGCACCGCGAACACTGAAGCTTTCTTT.